Below, 30 T cell receptor beta chains from the same sample are listed, as sequenced in a study of blood T cell repertoires in COVID-19. Sequenced by immunoSEQ multiplex PCR; TCRdb stores in-frame clones only, minus some. Among more than 300,000 clones listed, over 80% were seen once. Sequencing used peripheral blood. The receptors derive from a woman aged 50 to 65 with COVID-19, enrolled during active disease.

CDR3 in DNA: TGCGCCAGCAGCCTTGGACTAGCGGGAGGTGAGCAGTTCTTC. Amino acid sequence: CASSLGLAGGEQFF. V and J are TRBV4-3 and TRBJ2-1, with 14 positions matching TRBD2. CDR3 size: 14 residues. The ends lost 4 bases at V and 9 bases at J; junction bases unmatched: 2. Germline lookup yields CDR1 LGHNA and CDR2 YSLEER.

The rearrangement links TRBV7-2 to TRBJ2-3; a possible D gene is TRBD2 (5 bases). The germline V gene encodes CDR1 SGHTA and CDR2 FQGNSA. The CDR3 runs to 16 residues. The V and J ends lost 2 bases and 1 base respectively, with 13 bases between them. This CDR3 is CASSLQRVWGTDTQYF. The CDR3, as DNA: TGTGCCAGCAGCTTACAGAGGGTTTGGGGCACAGATACGCAGTATTTT.

The chain links TRBV28 to TRBJ2-3, with 14 bases aligning to TRBD2. Unmatched junction bases numbered 6, after V lost 7 bases and J lost 0 bases. CDR3 size: 17 residues. Germline values: CDR1 MDHEN, CDR2 SYDVKM. CDR3 nucleotides: TGTGCCAGCAAGGGACTAGCGGGAGTCCATAGCACAGATACGCAGTATTTT. This encodes CASKGLAGVHSTDTQYF. The whole variable domain, filled in from reference TRBV28 and TRBJ2-3, reads DVKVTQSSRYLVKRTGEKVFLECVQDMDHENMFWYRQDPGLGLRLIYFSYDVKMKEKGDIPEGYSVSREKKERFSLILESASTNQTSMYLCASKGLAGVHSTDTQYFGPGTRLTVL.

Only one count was recorded for this clone. The chain combines TRBV6-5 with TRBJ1-2; no reliable D call. The length of the CDR3 is 14 residues. Looked up from germline, CDR1 is MNHEY and CDR2 is SVGAGI. The V and J ends lost 7 bases and 3 bases respectively, with 15 bases between them. CDR3 amino acids: CASNQEGKDYGYTF. In DNA, the CDR3 is TGTGCCAGCAATCAGGAGGGTAAGGACTATGGCTACACCTTC.

The rearrangement joins TRBV6-5 to TRBJ1-2; perhaps TRBD1 as D (6 bases). V was pared by 6 bases and J by 5 bases, with 16 bases between. Germline V gene data show CDR1 as MNHEY and CDR2 as SVGAGI. This CDR3 is 14 amino acids long. The DNA for the CDR3 is TGTGCCAGCAGGCCTACGACAGGCTCGTATGGCTACACCTTC. This gives the protein CASRPTTGSYGYTF.

The J gene is TRBJ1-2, the V gene TRBV25-1; 7 bases agree with TRBD1. J was trimmed by 5 bases and V by 2 bases; bases with no gene match: 14. The CDR3 loop spans 17 amino acids. Germline V CDR1 and CDR2: MGHDK, SYGVNS. CDR3 coding DNA: TGTGCCAGCAGTGAAGCCCAACCGGGACAGCCGGCGTATGGCTACACCTTC. This translates into CASSEAQPGQPAYGYTF.

This chain joins TRBV30 and TRBJ1-2, with 9 bases matching TRBD1. J gave up 2 bases and V 6 bases, and 7 bases lay outside the gene matches. The length of the CDR3 is 14 residues. Germline-derived CDR1 and CDR2 are GTSNPN and SVGIG (reference sequence). CDR3 residues: CACPMGTGNYGYTF. As DNA, the CDR3 is TGTGCCTGTCCTATGGGGACAGGGAACTATGGCTACACCTTC.

This chain connects TRBV20-1 to TRBJ1-6; 10 nucleotides line up with TRBD1. This CDR3 is built from 15 residues. V lost 3 bases, J lost 8 bases, and 7 bases stayed unmatched. Germline V gene data show CDR1 as DFQATT and CDR2 as SNEGSKA (reference sequence). The DNA for the CDR3 is TGCAGTGCTAGTAGGACAGGGGGTGGATATTCACCCCTCCACTTT. Its translation is CSASRTGGGYSPLHF.

This chain joins TRBV7-2 and TRBJ2-1, with D perhaps TRBD2 (7 bases). The length of the CDR3 is 14 residues. Per germline, CDR1 SGHTA and CDR2 FQGNSA. V dropped 6 bases and J dropped 8 bases, with 17 bases sitting between them. CDR3 coding DNA: TGTGCCAGCAGTTCACTTAGGGGGGGCGATGAGCAGTTCTTC. Its protein is CASSSLRGGDEQFF.

This clone was counted a single time. This chain links TRBV5-1 with TRBJ2-7; 8 bases fit TRBD1. J was trimmed by 0 bases and V by 4 bases; bases with no gene match: 6. This CDR3 region has 15 residues. Germline assignment: CDR1 SGHRS and CDR2 YFSETQ. For the CDR3, the DNA is TGCGCCAGCAGCAAACGACAGGGGCTCTCCTACGAGCAGTACTTC. It yields the protein CASSKRQGLSYEQYF.

The chain employs TRBV7-8 and TRBJ2-7; D remains ambiguous. Germline CDR1 reads SGHVS; CDR2 reads FQNEAQ. V was trimmed by 4 bases and J by 3 bases, leaving 13 bases between them. The CDR3 has 14 amino acids. CDR3 region: CASSSTRSHYEQYF. In DNA, the CDR3 is TGTGCCAGCAGCTCGACGCGGAGCCACTACGAGCAGTACTTC.

The chain has TRBV19 and TRBJ1-2; 8 bases agree with TRBD1. Germline lookup yields CDR1 LNHDA and CDR2 SQIVND (reference sequence). J gave up 4 bases and V 8 bases, and 12 bases lay outside the gene matches. The CDR3 has 15 residues. CDR3 region: CASSKGQGSGYGYTF. In DNA form, the CDR3 reads TGTGCCAGTTCAAAAGGACAGGGTTCGGGCTATGGCTACACCTTC.

The genes are TRBV18 and TRBJ2-7, with a weak D call TRBD2 (5 bases). CDR1 is KGHSH and CDR2 is LQKENI in the germline V gene. V was clipped by 6 bases and J by 4 bases, with 10 bases between them. This CDR3 contains 12 residues. CDR3 residues: CASSRDFYEQYF. The CDR3 DNA reads TGTGCCAGCTCTCGGGATTTTTACGAGCAGTACTTC.

V and J are TRBV11-2 and TRBJ2-7; TRBD1 matches at 9 bases. The CDR3 is made up of 19 amino acids. The V gene's germline CDR1 is SGHAT and CDR2 FQNNGV. Trimming at V came to 0 bases and at J to 3 bases, leaving 15 bases not matched to a gene. The DNA of the CDR3 is TGTGCCAGCAGCTTAGATTCAAAGGGCTCCGGGACAGGGAACTACGAGCAGTACTTC. Amino acids: CASSLDSKGSGTGNYEQYF. Looking up the rest from reference TRBV11-2 and TRBJ2-7 gives the full variable domain: EAGVAQSPRYKIIEKRQSVAFWCNPISGHATLYWYQQILGQGPKLLIQFQNNGVVDDSQLPKDRFSAERLKGVDSTLKIQPAKLEDSAVYLCASSLDSKGSGTGNYEQYFGPGTRLTVT.

This sequence joins TRBV30 and TRBJ2-7, with 11 bases identical to TRBD1. The length of the CDR3 is 14 residues. Losses at the gene ends were 1 base for V and 3 bases for J; bases not matched to a gene: 2. CDR1 is GTSNPN, CDR2 SVGIG, per germline (reference sequence). CDR3 nucleotides: TGTGCCTGGAGTGCCGGGACAGGGGGCTACGAGCAGTACTTC. This codes for CAWSAGTGGYEQYF.

This clone was recorded only once. The chain links TRBV19 to TRBJ1-4; a possible D gene is TRBD1 (5 bases). Trimming pared 5 bases from V and 0 bases from J, leaving 13 bases between. Per germline, CDR1 LNHDA and CDR2 SQIVND (reference sequence). The CDR3 contains 16 residues. The CDR3 region is CASSLTEFATNEKLFF. The DNA of the CDR3 is TGTGCCAGTAGTTTGACAGAGTTTGCAACTAATGAAAAACTGTTTTTT.

This rearrangement joins TRBV7-9 to TRBJ2-3; 9 positions agree with TRBD2. Germline CDR1 reads SEHNR; CDR2 reads FQNEAQ (reference sequence). The CDR3 runs to 17 residues. Trimming cost V 5 bases and J 1 base; bases outside gene matches: 10. For the CDR3, the DNA is TGTGCCAGCAGCCGACTAGCGGAGAGGGCGGGCACAGATACGCAGTATTTT. The encoded protein is CASSRLAERAGTDTQYF.

V is TRBV5-6 and J is TRBJ1-5, with 9 bases that match TRBD1. The CDR3 loop spans 15 amino acids. The germline CDR1 and CDR2 sequences are SGHDT and YYEEEE. J gave up 6 bases and V 4 bases, and 8 bases lay outside the gene matches. The DNA for the CDR3 is TGTGCCAGCAGCCGAGCAGGGACAGGGTTTCAGCCCCAGCATTTT. Translation gives CASSRAGTGFQPQHF.

This chain uses TRBV9 with TRBJ2-5, with 16 bases fitting TRBD2. The CDR3 loop spans 16 amino acids. Per the germline V gene, CDR1 is SGDLS and CDR2 is YYNGEE. The trim removed 3 bases at V and 5 bases at J, leaving 4 bases unmatched. CDR3 protein: CASSGGLAGGDETQYF. In nucleotides, the CDR3 is TGTGCCAGCAGCGGGGGACTAGCGGGAGGGGATGAGACCCAGTACTTC.

The V and J genes are TRBV24-1 and TRBJ2-2; D ambiguous. The CDR3 contains 15 residues. Germline CDR1 reads KGHDR; CDR2 reads SFDVKD. Trimming stripped 4 bases from V and 6 bases from J, with 14 bases between. Here the CDR3 reads CATSDSPGMAGELFF. CDR3 nucleotides: TGTGCCACCAGTGACTCCCCGGGTATGGCCGGGGAGCTGTTTTTT.

The V call is TRBV12-2, the J call TRBJ2-1; TRBD2, the D gene given by the table, was not confirmed from the DNA. TRBV12-2 constitutes a pseudogene. The CDR3 contains 17 residues. CDR3 sequence reads: CASRPVVLAGGHNEQFF. The CDR3 DNA reads as TGTGCAAGTCGCCCAGTCGTACTAGCGGGAGGGCATAATGAGCAGTTCTTC.

This chain uses TRBV27 with TRBJ1-2, with D possibly TRBD1 on 5 matching bases. The CDR3 runs to 13 residues. Germline V CDR1 and CDR2: MNHEY, SMNVEV (reference sequence). V gave up 6 bases and J gave up 8 bases, with 16 bases separating them. The CDR3 here is CASSPLDRGGYTF. DNA for the CDR3: TGTGCCAGCAGCCCGTTAGACAGAGGCGGCTACACCTTC.

V gene TRBV12-5 combines with J gene TRBJ2-5; tentatively, D is TRBD1 (6 bases). Per germline, CDR1 LGHNT and CDR2 FRNRAP. The V gene lost 4 bases and the J gene lost 7 bases, with 19 bases spanning the gap. This CDR3 region has 15 residues. CDR3 sequence: CASGSGGGRLGTQYF. The CDR3 coding sequence is TGTGCTAGTGGTTCCGGTGGGGGCAGATTGGGGACCCAGTACTTC.

The chain employs TRBV2 and TRBJ1-2, with TRBD1 identical over 10 bases. CDR1 and CDR2 from the germline V gene are SNHLY and FYNNEI. Trimming at V came to 6 bases and at J to 4 bases, leaving 14 bases not matched to a gene. CDR3 length: 17 amino acids. In DNA form, the CDR3 reads TGTGCCAGCAGACCCGGGACAGGGGTAGGGTACGGCTATGGCTACACCTTC. As protein: CASRPGTGVGYGYGYTF.

The V and J genes are TRBV30 and TRBJ1-2, with D possibly being TRBD1 (6 bases). Trimming removed 1 base from V and 4 bases from J, with 13 bases in between. The germline V gene encodes CDR1 GTSNPN and CDR2 SVGIG (reference sequence). The length of the CDR3 is 14 residues. CDR3 bases: TGTGCCTGGAGTGCGATGGGGGCTACCTATGGCTACACCTTC. Translation: CAWSAMGATYGYTF.

The chain combines TRBV4-1 with TRBJ1-2; D is perhaps TRBD1 (6 bases). CDR1 and CDR2 (germline): MGHRA, YSYEKL. The V end lost 4 bases, the J end lost 2 bases, and 14 bases lay between the germline ends. The CDR3 consists of 15 residues. In DNA, the CDR3 is TGCGCCAGCAGCCGAAACGTACAGGGCAACTATGGCTACACCTTC. Translating it yields CASSRNVQGNYGYTF.

The chain links TRBV9 to TRBJ1-2; D unclear. The length of the CDR3 is 14 residues. V lost 2 bases and J 4 bases, leaving 12 bases between the germline ends. Per germline, CDR1 SGDLS and CDR2 YYNGEE. CDR3 amino acids: CASSVGVDFYGYTF. The CDR3, as DNA: TGTGCCAGCAGCGTCGGTGTAGATTTCTATGGCTACACCTTC.

The rearrangement joins TRBV24-1 to TRBJ2-2, with 12 bases matching TRBD2. The CDR3 runs to 17 residues. CDR1 KGHDR and CDR2 SFDVKD come from the germline V gene. The junction had 4 bases not matched to a gene; V was cut back by 5 bases and J by 1 base. The CDR3 sequence is CATSVWTSGKNTGELFF. The CDR3 region has the DNA TGTGCCACCAGTGTATGGACTAGCGGGAAGAACACCGGGGAGCTGTTTTTT.

This chain uses TRBV7-9 with TRBJ2-2; 9 positions match TRBD1. Germline-derived CDR1 and CDR2 are SEHNR and FQNEAQ (reference sequence). The CDR3 consists of 16 residues. Unmatched junction bases numbered 7, after V lost 3 bases and J lost 5 bases. This chain's CDR3 is CASSFKRTGATGELFF. The CDR3 DNA is TGTGCCAGCAGCTTCAAAAGGACAGGGGCGACCGGGGAGCTGTTTTTT.

The chain combines TRBV28 with TRBJ2-5; the match to TRBD1 covers 7 bases. V trimming: 5 bases; J trimming: 5 bases; junction bases outside the gene matches: 20. Germline assignment: CDR1 MDHEN and CDR2 SYDVKM. The CDR3 loop spans 18 amino acids. The CDR3 sequence: CASSGYPKTGRGRETQYF. In DNA, the CDR3 is TGTGCCAGCAGTGGATACCCAAAGACAGGGAGAGGGCGCGAGACCCAGTACTTC. The whole variable domain, remainder taken from reference TRBV28 and TRBJ2-5, is DVKVTQSSRYLVKRTGEKVFLECVQDMDHENMFWYRQDPGLGLRLIYFSYDVKMKEKGDIPEGYSVSREKKERFSLILESASTNQTSMYLCASSGYPKTGRGRETQYFGPGTRLLVL.